The 17 T cell receptor beta chains in this list originate from one sample, sequenced in a study of human T cells and chemical hapten exposure. As for time point: pre-sensitization, week 0. Documented treatment: therapeutic diphenylcyclopropenone sensitization with weekly scalp DPC. Via MiXCR, TCRdb re-called the RACE reads, giving one row per CDR3 protein. The sample gives approximately 370,000 distinct CDR3 sequences, 5.5% of which show up once; around 8.6% is in the top ten. Here the sequenced sample was whole blood, taken in connection with sensitization to the hapten diphenylcyclopropenone (DPC). The receptors come from a young woman with alopecia areata. Some clones in this sample may be carry-over from other donors' samples.

This clonotype was seen ten or more times. This rearrangement joins TRBV9 to TRBJ1-5; maybe TRBD1 (5 bases). The CDR3 totals 14 residues. The germline gives CDR1 SGDLS, CDR2 YYNGEE. Deletions cut 2 bases from V and 0 bases from J, with 6 bases between. The CDR3 sequence: CASSVTDSNQPQHF. In DNA, the CDR3 is TGTGCCAGCAGCGTGACAGATAGCAATCAGCCCCAGCATTTT.

The rearrangement links TRBV6-2 or TRBV6-3 to TRBJ1-1; D possibly corresponds to TRBD1 (6 bases). Trimming shortened V by 4 bases and J by 5 bases, and 14 bases separated the two germline ends. The CDR3 extends over 14 amino acids. Germline V gives CDR1 MNHEY, CDR2 SVGEGT. CDR3 in DNA: TGTGCCAGCAGTTTCGGTAGGGGGGGAACTGAAGCTTTCTTT. This encodes CASSFGRGGTEAFF.

This clonotype turned up a few times. The chain has TRBV7-2 and TRBJ1-6; no clear D. Germline V lookup: CDR1 SGHTA, CDR2 FQGNSA. V lost 5 bases to trimming and J lost 10 bases, with 18 bases between them. The CDR3 totals 15 residues. For the CDR3, the DNA is TGTGCCAGCAGCCGGGAAGTAGCGTTGACATCACCCCTCCACTTT. Translating it yields CASSREVALTSPLHF.

This clonotype was seen a few times. The gene calls are TRBV11-3 and TRBJ1-1; D is ambiguous. Germline V CDR1 and CDR2: SGHNT, YENEEA. The CDR3 contains 15 residues. V was pared by 1 base and J by 0 bases, with 9 bases between. CDR3 residues: CASSLGRALNTEAFF. The CDR3 region has the DNA TGTGCCAGCAGCTTAGGGCGAGCATTGAACACTGAAGCTTTCTTT.

This clonotype was found a few times. J is TRBJ2-2 and V is TRBV4-3; D might be TRBD1 or TRBD2, each matching 7 bases. The CDR3 spans 17 residues. Germline CDR1 is LGHNA and CDR2 is YSLEER. The V gene lost 0 bases and the J gene lost 6 bases, with 17 bases spanning the gap. This chain's CDR3 is CASSQDPGGGSPGELFF. CDR3 coding DNA: TGCGCCAGCAGCCAAGATCCAGGGGGGGGGTCGCCCGGGGAGCTGTTTTTT.

This clonotype was picked up many times. The J gene is TRBJ2-7, the V gene TRBV28; D is tentatively TRBD1 or TRBD2 (5 bases each). This CDR3 comprises 16 residues. V was trimmed by 2 bases and J by 2 bases, leaving 16 bases between them. Germline V lookup: CDR1 MDHEN, CDR2 SYDVKM. CDR3 DNA: TGTGCCAGCAGTTTACCGACGGGGCACCCTCCCTACGAGCAGTACTTC. Translated, it gives CASSLPTGHPPYEQYF.

This clonotype was recorded at least ten times. The J gene is TRBJ1-2, the V gene TRBV6-6; D is unresolved. Germline V gene sequence: CDR1 MNHNY, CDR2 SVGAGI (reference sequence). Trimming stripped 2 bases from V and 1 base from J, with 5 bases between. The CDR3 covers 13 residues. CDR3 in amino acids: CASSYDINYGYTF. DNA for the CDR3: TGTGCCAGCAGTTACGACATTAACTATGGCTACACCTTC.

This clonotype was seen a few times. This rearrangement joins TRBV2 to TRBJ2-7, with no clear D. CDR3 size: 12 residues. V shed 2 bases and J shed 7 bases, with 9 bases lying between them. The germline V gene has CDR1 SNHLY and CDR2 FYNNEI. As DNA, the CDR3 is TGTGCCAGCAGTGAAATATCGGCAGAGCAGTACTTC. This sequence encodes CASSEISAEQYF.

This clonotype has only a few counts. The genes are TRBV20-1 and TRBJ1-5; D is perhaps TRBD1 (6 bases). The CDR3 consists of 14 residues. Germline CDR1 and CDR2: DFQATT and SNEGSKA (reference sequence). V was pared by 7 bases and J by 4 bases, with 17 bases between. CDR3 amino acids: CSVGSQGLNQPQHF. In DNA form, the CDR3 reads TGCAGTGTCGGTTCACAGGGATTAAATCAGCCCCAGCATTTT.

The chain carries TRBV4-3 and TRBJ2-6; D is unclear. Germline V lookup: CDR1 LGHNA, CDR2 YSLEER. The CDR3 totals 15 residues. V gave up 4 bases and J gave up 1 base, with 8 bases separating them. As DNA, the CDR3 is TGCGCCAGCAGCCGCCGGCCGTCTGGGGCCAACGTCCTGACTTTC. Residues: CASSRRPSGANVLTF.

The chain combines TRBV4-3 with TRBJ1-6; D not resolved. V shed 5 bases and J shed 7 bases, with 9 bases lying between them. Germline V gene sequence: CDR1 LGHNA, CDR2 YSLEER. The CDR3 is made up of 13 amino acids. The CDR3 protein is CASSDTRNSPLHF. The CDR3 bases are TGCGCCAGCAGCGACACCCGAAATTCACCCCTCCACTTT.

This clonotype was counted ten times or more. The junction departs from the called germline gene at one end, perhaps through a read error. The chain carries TRBV27 and TRBJ2-1, with TRBD2 matching 9 bases. Germline CDR1 is MNHEY and CDR2 is SMNVEV (reference sequence). The CDR3 runs 14 residues. The CDR3 loop is CASSKPLGGGALLF. The CDR3 DNA sequence: TGTGCCAGCAGTAAACCACTGGGCGGGGGGGCTCTCCTCTTC.

The rearrangement joins TRBV6-2 or TRBV6-3 to TRBJ1-4; D gene unclear. CDR3 size: 15 residues. Germline V lookup: CDR1 MNHEY, CDR2 SVGEGT. V lost 7 bases to trimming and J lost 5 bases, with 17 bases between them. The CDR3 is CASKDRKLLNEKLFF. In nucleotides, the CDR3 is TGTGCCAGCAAGGACCGTAAGCTCCTGAATGAAAAACTGTTTTTT.

This clonotype turned up a few times. This chain connects TRBV7-8 to TRBJ1-6; 7 positions agree with TRBD1. The V gene end was trimmed by 2 bases and the J gene end by 7 bases; junction bases not matched to a gene: 8. This CDR3 region has 16 residues. Germline V CDR1 and CDR2: SGHVS, FQNEAQ. For the CDR3, the DNA is TGTGCCAGCAGCTTAAGTGTACAGGGGCTCAATTCACCCCTCCACTTT. Encoded protein: CASSLSVQGLNSPLHF.

The chain recombines TRBV6-2 or TRBV6-3 with TRBJ2-7; 7 nucleotides agree with TRBD2. Trimming removed 2 bases from V and 5 bases from J; junction bases left unmatched: 3. This CDR3 spans 13 amino acids. CDR1 and CDR2 from the germline V gene are MNHEY and SVGEGT. The CDR3 region is CASSYAGGNEQYF. The DNA of the CDR3 is TGTGCCAGCAGTTACGCCGGGGGGAACGAGCAGTACTTC.

The chain couples TRBV7-2 to TRBJ2-4, with D perhaps TRBD2 (5 bases). Germline V CDR1 and CDR2: SGHTA, FQGNSA. There are 14 residues in the CDR3. V was cut by 5 bases and J by 8 bases, with 16 bases left in between. CDR3 amino acids: CASSPRLLADIQYF. The CDR3 bases are TGTGCCAGCAGCCCGCGACTACTGGCGGACATTCAGTACTTC.

This sequence joins TRBV7-9 and TRBJ2-7, with a tentative D call TRBD2 (5 bases). The CDR3 extends over 13 amino acids. In germline, CDR1 is SEHNR, CDR2 FQNEAQ (reference sequence). Trimming left V 1 base short and J 5 bases short, with 9 bases between. In nucleotides, the CDR3 is TGTGCCAGCAGCTTAGATCCCGGGAACGAGCAGTACTTC. This translates into CASSLDPGNEQYF.